This T cell receptor (beta chain) was observed in a study of Ad26.COV2.S vaccination and SARS-CoV-2 variants (dated by TCRdb to 2020 to 2023). In terms of the full investigation: Donors in the vaccine arm were drawn from COV1001, a phase I-IIa trial of Ad26.COV2.S in healthy adults that was multicentre, randomized, double-blind and placebo-controlled. Trial participants were randomized into five groups of five, in which low-dose or high-dose Ad26.COV2.S was given once or twice, or placebo was given on both occasions. Ad26.COV2.S was given intramuscularly at 5x10^10 or 1x10^11 viral particles, as a single shot or as two shots 56 days apart. A total of approximately 32 samples were included in the TCR-sequenced set, comprising around 19 Ad26.COV2.S vaccine recipients, 5 placebo recipients and 8 SARS-CoV-2 convalescent individuals. TCRbeta repertoire sequencing was used to assess the specificity and breadth of SARS-CoV-2-reactive T cell receptors after Ad26.COV2.S vaccination. Blinding of investigators to trial group allocation was maintained during experiments and outcome assessment.

This specimen's treatment or condition label, interpreted: around 19 received Ad26.COV2.S at low or high dose, single or two shots; five or six received placebo; per-sample allocation not given. Repertoires of vaccine and placebo recipients were sequenced from samples taken on day 63 after the first injection. In Cohort 1b, 25 or so adults aged 18-55 years were enrolled at a single site in Boston, USA, between 29 July and 7 August 2020. As a vaccine, Ad26.COV2.S was a replication-incompetent adenovirus type 26 vector that expressed a prefusion-stabilized SARS-CoV-2 spike protein derived from the original Wuhan strain. A remark on this clone: No antigen is known for it. No quality values exist for individual bases; no much larger clone is one base distant.

The immunoSEQ Assay was the method used to sequence TCRbeta CDR3 regions. After extraction, genomic DNA underwent amplification by bias-controlled multiplex PCR, followed by high-throughput sequencing. The authors processed their data as follows. Collapsing and filtering of sequences were performed to quantify the absolute abundance of each unique TCRbeta CDR3 region. T cell fraction was estimated by normalizing TCRbeta template counts to usable DNA, which was measured by amplifying reference genes present in all nucleated cells. Repertoire TCRs were annotated as SARS-CoV-2-specific by exact matching of V gene, CDR3 amino acid sequence and J gene to a known reactive TCR set. The reference SARS-CoV-2 TCR set came from MIRA and was filtered for enrichment in COVID-19-positive ImmuneCODE repertoires, removing public or cross-reactive TCRs. Drawing on the MIRA antigens, annotated TCRs were analysed further at the level of specific ORF or position within ORF. Breadth was defined as annotated unique rearrangements over total unique productive rearrangements; depth was the summed frequency of those rearrangements. Group comparisons of TCR breadth used two-sided Wilcoxon rank-sum tests. TCRdb provides this immuneACCESS table in a form limited to in-frame rearrangements. Some clones are lacking; in checked studies, under half of them reflect an unresolved V gene, and why the rest are absent is not known. D and trimming were read from the DNA, whereas the V and J calls and clone size are those reported in that table. The sample table holds 380,000 or so clones, of which approximately 86% were seen once. About 11% of the sample lies in the top ten.

Measured from the cysteine to the phenylalanine, the CDR3 is 13 residues long. Only the CDR3 portion is preserved as DNA: 39 bases, with reading frame beginning at the first base. The germline ends are 12 bases apart after V is trimmed by 3 bases and J by 6 bases. The CDR1 and CDR2 encoded by the germline V gene are LGHNA and YSLEER. Broad study findings and their caveats: After vaccination, substantial breadth of spike-specific CD8+ and CD4+ T cell responses was reported. Comparable non-spike TCR breadth was observed between vaccine and placebo recipients, consistent with only spike being contained in the vaccine. The study was not powered to compare responses between vaccine doses or regimens. Ad26.COV2.S recipients had higher spike-specific TCR breadth than placebo recipients (P = 0.0014). According to the authors, total T cell responses may have been underestimated by the TCR breadth and depth analyses.

This receptor was taken from a person aged 18-65 years who received the Ad26.COV2.S COVID-19 vaccine or a placebo. Sequences were derived from peripheral blood, sampled in a trial of Ad26.COV2.S vaccine versus placebo. Recombination joined TRBV4-3 with TRBJ2-7, with TRBD2 perhaps the D gene, on 5 matching bases. The CDR3 region: CASSQLTRTEQYF. The nucleotide sequence reads TGCGCCAGCAGCCAGTTAACTAGGACCGAGCAGTACTTC.